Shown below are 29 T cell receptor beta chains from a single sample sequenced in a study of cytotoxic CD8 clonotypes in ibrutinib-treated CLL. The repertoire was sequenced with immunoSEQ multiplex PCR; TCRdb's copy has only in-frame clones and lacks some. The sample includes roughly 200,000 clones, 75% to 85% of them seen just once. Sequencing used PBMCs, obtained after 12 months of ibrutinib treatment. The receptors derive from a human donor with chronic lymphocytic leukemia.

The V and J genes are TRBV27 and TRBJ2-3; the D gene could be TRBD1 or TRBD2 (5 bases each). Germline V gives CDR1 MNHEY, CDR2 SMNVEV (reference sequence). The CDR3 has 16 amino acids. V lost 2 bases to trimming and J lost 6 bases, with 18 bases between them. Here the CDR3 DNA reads TGTGCCAGCAGTTTACTGGGGACGTCAGCGGTGGATACGCAGTATTTT. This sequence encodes CASSLLGTSAVDTQYF.

CDR3 protein: CARVLNTNYEQYF. CDR3 nucleotide sequence: TGCGCCAGGGTCCTTAACACTAACTACGAGCAGTACTTC. This chain joins TRBV10-1 and TRBJ2-7; D uncertain. With 9 bases removed from V and 3 bases from J, the gap between germline ends came to 15 bases. CDR3 length: 13 amino acids. Germline V lookup: CDR1 WNHNN, CDR2 SYGVQD (reference sequence).

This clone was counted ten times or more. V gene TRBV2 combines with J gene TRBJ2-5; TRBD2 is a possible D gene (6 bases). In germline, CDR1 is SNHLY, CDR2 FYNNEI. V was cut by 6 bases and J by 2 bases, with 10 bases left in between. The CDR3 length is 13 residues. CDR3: CASRRDGQETQYF. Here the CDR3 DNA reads TGTGCCAGCAGGCGGGACGGTCAAGAGACCCAGTACTTC.

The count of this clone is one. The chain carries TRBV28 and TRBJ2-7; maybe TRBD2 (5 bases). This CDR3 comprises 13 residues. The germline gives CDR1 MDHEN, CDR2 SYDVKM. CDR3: CGARAESSYEQYF. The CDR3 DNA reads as TGTGGCGCGCGAGCGGAAAGCTCCTACGAGCAGTACTTC.

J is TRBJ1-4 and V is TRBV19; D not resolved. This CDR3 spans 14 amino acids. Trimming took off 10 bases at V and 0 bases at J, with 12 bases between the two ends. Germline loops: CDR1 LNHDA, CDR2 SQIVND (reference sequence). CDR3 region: CATGRVTTNEKLFF. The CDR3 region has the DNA TGTGCCACCGGCCGGGTTACAACTAATGAAAAACTGTTTTTT.

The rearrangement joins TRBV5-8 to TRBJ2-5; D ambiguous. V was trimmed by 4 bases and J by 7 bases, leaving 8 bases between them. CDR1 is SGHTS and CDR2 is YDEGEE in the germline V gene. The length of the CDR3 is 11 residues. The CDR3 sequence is CASSLDRTQYF. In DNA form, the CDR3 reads TGTGCCAGCAGCCTCGATAGGACCCAGTACTTC. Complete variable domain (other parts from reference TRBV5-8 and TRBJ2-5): EAGVTQSPTHLIKTRGQQATLRCSPISGHTSVYWYQQALGLGLQFLLWYDEGEERNRGNFPPRFSGRQFPNYSSELNVNALELEDSALYLCASSLDRTQYFGPGTRLLVL.

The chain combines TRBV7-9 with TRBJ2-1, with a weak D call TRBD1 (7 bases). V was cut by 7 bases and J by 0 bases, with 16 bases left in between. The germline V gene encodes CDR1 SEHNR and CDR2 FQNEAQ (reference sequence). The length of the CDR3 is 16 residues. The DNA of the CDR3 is TGTGCCAGCATCCCCGGAGGGGGCAGCTCCTACAATGAGCAGTTCTTC. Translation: CASIPGGGSSYNEQFF.

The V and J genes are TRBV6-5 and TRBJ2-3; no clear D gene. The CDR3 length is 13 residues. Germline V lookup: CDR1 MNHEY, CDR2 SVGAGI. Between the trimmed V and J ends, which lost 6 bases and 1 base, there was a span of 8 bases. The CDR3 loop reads CASRFPGTDTQYF. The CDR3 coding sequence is TGTGCCAGCAGGTTCCCAGGCACAGATACGCAGTATTTT.

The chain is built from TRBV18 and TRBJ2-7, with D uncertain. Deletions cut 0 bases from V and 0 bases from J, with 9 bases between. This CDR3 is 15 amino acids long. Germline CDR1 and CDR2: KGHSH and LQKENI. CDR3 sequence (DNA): TGTGCCAGCTCACCACCAGGCAGCCCCTCCTACGAGCAGTACTTC. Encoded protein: CASSPPGSPSYEQYF.

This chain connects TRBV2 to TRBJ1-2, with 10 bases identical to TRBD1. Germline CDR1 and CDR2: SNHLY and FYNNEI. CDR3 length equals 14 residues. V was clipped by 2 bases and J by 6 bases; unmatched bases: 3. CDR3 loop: CASSERTGGDGYTF. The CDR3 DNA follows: TGTGCCAGCAGTGAAAGGACAGGGGGAGATGGCTACACCTTC.

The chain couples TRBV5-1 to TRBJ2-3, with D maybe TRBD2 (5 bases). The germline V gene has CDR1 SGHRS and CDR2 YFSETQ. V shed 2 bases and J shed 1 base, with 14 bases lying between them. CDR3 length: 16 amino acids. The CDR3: CASSFTGYGGTDTQYF. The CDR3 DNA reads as TGCGCCAGCAGCTTCACTGGCTACGGGGGCACAGATACGCAGTATTTT.

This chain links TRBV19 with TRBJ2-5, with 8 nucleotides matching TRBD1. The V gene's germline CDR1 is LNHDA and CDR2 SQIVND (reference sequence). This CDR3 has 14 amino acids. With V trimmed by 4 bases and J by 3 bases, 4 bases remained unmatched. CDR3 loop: CASSSKQGEETQYF. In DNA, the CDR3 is TGTGCCAGTAGTAGCAAACAGGGGGAAGAGACCCAGTACTTC.

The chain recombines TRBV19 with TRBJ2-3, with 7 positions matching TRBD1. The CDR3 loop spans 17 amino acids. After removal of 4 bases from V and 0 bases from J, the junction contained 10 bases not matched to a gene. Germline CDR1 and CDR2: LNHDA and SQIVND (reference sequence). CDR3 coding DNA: TGTGCCAGTAGTAGGTGGACAGGACACCCTAGCACAGATACGCAGTATTTT. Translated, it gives CASSRWTGHPSTDTQYF.

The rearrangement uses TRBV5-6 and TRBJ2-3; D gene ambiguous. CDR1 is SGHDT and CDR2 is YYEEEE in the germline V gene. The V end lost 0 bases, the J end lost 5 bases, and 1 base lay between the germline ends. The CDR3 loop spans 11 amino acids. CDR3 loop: CASSLVDTQYF. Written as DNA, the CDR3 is TGTGCCAGCAGCTTGGTAGATACGCAGTATTTT. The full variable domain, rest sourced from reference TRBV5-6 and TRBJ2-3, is DAGVTQSPTHLIKTRGQQVTLRCSPKSGHDTVSWYQQALGQGPQFIFQYYEEEERQRGNFPDRFSGHQFPNYSSELNVNALLLGDSALYLCASSLVDTQYFGPGTRLTVL.

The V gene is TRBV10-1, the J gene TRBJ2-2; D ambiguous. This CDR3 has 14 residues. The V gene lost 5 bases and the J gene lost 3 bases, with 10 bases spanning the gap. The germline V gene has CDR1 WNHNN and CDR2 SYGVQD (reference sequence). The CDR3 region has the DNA TGCGCCAGCAGTCCGAACAAAGACACCGGGGAGCTGTTTTTT. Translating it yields CASSPNKDTGELFF.

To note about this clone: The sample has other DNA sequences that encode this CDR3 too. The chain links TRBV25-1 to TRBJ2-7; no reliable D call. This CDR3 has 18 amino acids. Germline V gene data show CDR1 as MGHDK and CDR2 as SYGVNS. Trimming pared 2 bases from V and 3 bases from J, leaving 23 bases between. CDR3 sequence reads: CASSEQSPPSRANYEQYF. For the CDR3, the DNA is TGTGCCAGCAGTGAACAAAGCCCCCCGAGCCGGGCCAACTACGAGCAGTACTTC.

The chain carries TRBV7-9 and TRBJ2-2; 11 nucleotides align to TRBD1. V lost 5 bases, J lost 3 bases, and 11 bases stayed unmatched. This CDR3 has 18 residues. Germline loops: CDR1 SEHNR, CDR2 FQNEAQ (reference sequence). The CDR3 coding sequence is TGTGCCAGCAGCCTTCACGCTGCGGGACAGGGGGACACCGGGGAGCTGTTTTTT. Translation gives CASSLHAAGQGDTGELFF.

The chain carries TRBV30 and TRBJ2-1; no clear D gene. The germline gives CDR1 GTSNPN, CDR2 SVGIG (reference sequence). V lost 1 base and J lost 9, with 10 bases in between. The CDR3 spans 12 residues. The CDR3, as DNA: TGTGCCTGGAGTGACTTAGCCGGTGAGCAGTTCTTC. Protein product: CAWSDLAGEQFF. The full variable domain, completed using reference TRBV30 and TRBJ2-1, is SQTIHQWPATLVQPVGSPLSLECTVEGTSNPNLYWYRQAAGRGLQLLFYSVGIGQISSEVPQNLSASRPQDRQFILSSKKLLLSDSGFYLCAWSDLAGEQFFGPGTRLTVL.

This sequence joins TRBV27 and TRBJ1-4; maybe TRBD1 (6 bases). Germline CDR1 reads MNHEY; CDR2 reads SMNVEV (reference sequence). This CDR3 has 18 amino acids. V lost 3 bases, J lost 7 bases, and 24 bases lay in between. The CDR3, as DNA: TGTGCCAGCAGTTTGGGGGCCTCGAGGGGACTTTGGAGTGAAAAACTGTTTTTT. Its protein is CASSLGASRGLWSEKLFF.

CDR3 residues: CAISNALGQGRSGANVLTF. CDR3 DNA: TGTGCCATCAGTAACGCCTTAGGACAGGGACGCTCTGGGGCCAACGTCCTGACTTTC. The V gene is TRBV10-3, the J gene TRBJ2-6; 8 bases fit TRBD1. CDR1 ENHRY and CDR2 SYGVKD come from the germline V gene. V lost 5 bases and J lost 0; bases outside the gene matches: 12. The CDR3 has 19 residues.

Written as DNA, the CDR3 is TGTGCCAGCAGCGCCGGGACTAGCGGGGGTACGGGGGCCAACGTCCTGACTTTC. As protein: CASSAGTSGGTGANVLTF. The chain employs TRBV9 and TRBJ2-6; 14 bases are shared with TRBD2. V trimming: 3 bases; J trimming: 4 bases; junction bases outside the gene matches: 6. The CDR3 totals 18 residues. Germline loops: CDR1 SGDLS, CDR2 YYNGEE.

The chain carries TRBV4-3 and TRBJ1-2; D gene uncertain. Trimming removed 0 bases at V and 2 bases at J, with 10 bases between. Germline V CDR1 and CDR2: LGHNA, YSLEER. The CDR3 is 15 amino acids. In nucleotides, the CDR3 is TGCGCCAGCAGCCAAGATAAGTCGGCCAACTATGGCTACACCTTC. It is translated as CASSQDKSANYGYTF.

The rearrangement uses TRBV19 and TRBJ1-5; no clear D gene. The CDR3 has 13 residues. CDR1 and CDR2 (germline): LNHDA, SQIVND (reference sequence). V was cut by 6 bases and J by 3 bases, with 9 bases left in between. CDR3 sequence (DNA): TGTGCCAGTAGCTGGAGTATCAATCAGCCCCAGCATTTT. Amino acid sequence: CASSWSINQPQHF.

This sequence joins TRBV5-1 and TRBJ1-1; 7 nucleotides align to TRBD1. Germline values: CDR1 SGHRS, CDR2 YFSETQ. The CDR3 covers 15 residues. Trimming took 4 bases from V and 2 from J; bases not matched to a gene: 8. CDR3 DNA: TGCGCCAGCAGCATTACAGGGGCGGGAAACACTGAAGCTTTCTTT. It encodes CASSITGAGNTEAFF.

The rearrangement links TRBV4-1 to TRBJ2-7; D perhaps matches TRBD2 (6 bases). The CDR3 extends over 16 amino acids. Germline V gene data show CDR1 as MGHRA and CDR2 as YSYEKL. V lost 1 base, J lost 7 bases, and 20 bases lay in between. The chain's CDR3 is CASSQGVSPGVGEQYF. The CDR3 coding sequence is TGCGCCAGCAGCCAAGGAGTTTCCCCGGGAGTAGGTGAGCAGTACTTC.

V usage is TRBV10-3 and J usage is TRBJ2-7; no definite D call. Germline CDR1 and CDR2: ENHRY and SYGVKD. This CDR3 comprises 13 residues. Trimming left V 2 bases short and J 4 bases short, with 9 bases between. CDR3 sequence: CAISENGIYEQYF. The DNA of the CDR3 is TGTGCCATCAGTGAGAACGGAATTTACGAGCAGTACTTC.

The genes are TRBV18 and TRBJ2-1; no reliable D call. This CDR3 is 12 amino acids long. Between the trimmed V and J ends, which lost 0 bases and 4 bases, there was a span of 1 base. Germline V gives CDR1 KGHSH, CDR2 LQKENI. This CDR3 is CASSPPYNEQFF. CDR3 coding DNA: TGTGCCAGCTCACCACCGTACAATGAGCAGTTCTTC.

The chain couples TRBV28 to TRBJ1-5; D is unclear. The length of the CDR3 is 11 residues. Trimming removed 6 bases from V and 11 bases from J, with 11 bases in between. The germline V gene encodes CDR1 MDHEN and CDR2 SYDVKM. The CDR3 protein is CASSQSRAQHF. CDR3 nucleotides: TGTGCCAGCAGCCAGAGTAGGGCCCAGCATTTT.

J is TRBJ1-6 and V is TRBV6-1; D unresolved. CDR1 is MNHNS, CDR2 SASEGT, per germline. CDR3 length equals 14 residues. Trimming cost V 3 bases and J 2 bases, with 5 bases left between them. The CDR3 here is CASSDSPYNSPLHF. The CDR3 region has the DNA TGTGCCAGCAGTGATTCCCCCTATAATTCACCCCTCCACTTT.